The 18 T cell receptor beta chains in this list originate from one sample, sequenced in a study of memory CD8 T cells in hepatitis C reinfection. Assay used: immunoSEQ multiplex PCR; TCRdb lists only in-frame clones, some missing. The table includes under 50,000 clones, approximately 90% detected once. Time point defined: peak reinfection, 3 to 8 weeks after reinfection detection. Sorted cells were sequenced directly ex vivo without any in vitro expansion. Sequences were obtained from naive CD8+ T cells sorted from blood. The source is a man aged 18 to 35 with hepatitis C virus infection.

V gene TRBV27 combines with J gene TRBJ2-7; 9 bases agree with TRBD1. The CDR3 contains 14 residues. V lost 2 bases to trimming and J lost 4 bases; unmatched junction nucleotides: 3. Per germline, CDR1 MNHEY and CDR2 SMNVEV (reference sequence). This chain's CDR3 is CASSLAGTGYEQYF. CDR3 coding DNA: TGTGCCAGCAGTTTAGCCGGGACAGGGTACGAGCAGTACTTC.

The chain joins TRBV18 to TRBJ1-1; 7 bases are a match to TRBD1. The CDR3 consists of 16 residues. CDR1 KGHSH and CDR2 LQKENI come from the germline V gene. V shed 4 bases and J 5 bases; nucleotides not matched to a gene: 13. CDR3 sequence: CASSQTPGTERTEAFF. The CDR3, as DNA: TGTGCCAGCTCACAGACACCGGGGACAGAGAGGACTGAAGCTTTCTTT.

J is TRBJ2-3 and V is TRBV19, with D possibly TRBD1 on 5 matching bases. Germline V gives CDR1 LNHDA, CDR2 SQIVND (reference sequence). The CDR3 sequence is 15 residues long. Between the trimmed V and J ends, which lost 6 bases and 5 bases, there was a span of 18 bases. In DNA form, the CDR3 reads TGTGCCAGTAGCTTCAAGGGGCTAGAAATAGATACGCAGTATTTT. Translation: CASSFKGLEIDTQYF.

The rearrangement uses TRBV2 and TRBJ1-5; the D gene is possibly TRBD1 (6 bases). The CDR3 sequence is 17 residues long. Germline V gives CDR1 SNHLY, CDR2 FYNNEI. Trimming took off 6 bases at V and 10 bases at J, with 28 bases between the two ends. The CDR3 protein is CASSDTSSGQPIDPQHF. The CDR3 DNA follows: TGTGCCAGCAGCGATACCAGCTCCGGACAGCCGATCGACCCCCAGCATTTT.

J is TRBJ1-5 and V is TRBV30; TRBD1 aligns across 7 bases. CDR3 length: 14 residues. The ends lost 3 bases at V and 2 bases at J; junction bases unmatched: 4. Looked up from germline, CDR1 is GTSNPN and CDR2 is SVGIG (reference sequence). The CDR3 nucleotides read TGTGCCTGGAGCGGGACAGTAGGCAATCAGCCCCAGCATTTT. Protein product: CAWSGTVGNQPQHF.

The chain uses TRBV4-3 and TRBJ1-1; no reliable D call. With 1 base removed from V and 4 bases from J, the gap between germline ends came to 13 bases. The germline gives CDR1 LGHNA, CDR2 YSLEER. The CDR3 runs to 15 residues. The CDR3 DNA sequence: TGCGCCAGCAGCCAAGGTGTCAGTCAGGTCACTGAAGCTTTCTTT. It codes for CASSQGVSQVTEAFF.

The chain couples TRBV5-1 to TRBJ2-5, with a weak D call TRBD2 (7 bases). The CDR3 is made up of 15 amino acids. The ends were cut back, 6 bases at V and 11 bases at J, with 26 bases in the middle. In germline, CDR1 is SGHRS, CDR2 YFSETQ. The CDR3 loop is CASNLWGGAPTEQYF. The CDR3 DNA reads TGCGCCAGCAATCTCTGGGGGGGCGCGCCGACGGAGCAGTACTTC.

V and J are TRBV5-1 and TRBJ2-7, with D possibly being TRBD1 (5 bases). Per germline, CDR1 SGHRS and CDR2 YFSETQ. V gave up 1 base and J gave up 9 bases, with 11 bases separating them. This CDR3 has 12 residues. CDR3 sequence (DNA): TGCGCCAGCAGCTTGCCAAATCAGGGGCAGTACTTC. This codes for CASSLPNQGQYF. The full variable domain, completed using reference TRBV5-1 and TRBJ2-7, is KAGVTQTPRYLIKTRGQQVTLSCSPISGHRSVSWYQQTPGQGLQFLFEYFSETQRNKGNFPGRFSGRQFSNSRSEMNVSTLELGDSALYLCASSLPNQGQYFGPGTRLTVT.

The chain is built from TRBV7-6 and TRBJ2-5; 8 bases line up with TRBD1. The ends lost 5 bases at V and 5 bases at J; junction bases unmatched: 7. The CDR3 has 14 residues. CDR1 SGHVS and CDR2 FNYEAQ come from the germline V gene. CDR3 in amino acids: CASSPQGALETQYF. CDR3 sequence (DNA): TGTGCCAGCAGCCCCCAGGGGGCGTTGGAGACCCAGTACTTC.

The rearrangement uses TRBV4-1 and TRBJ1-2; D not resolved. This CDR3 contains 13 residues. Germline V gene lookup returns CDR1 MGHRA and CDR2 YSYEKL. Trimming pared 0 bases from V and 6 bases from J, leaving 8 bases between. CDR3 sequence reads: CASSQEAGNGYTF. CDR3 nucleotide sequence: TGCGCCAGCAGCCAAGAGGCAGGCAATGGCTACACCTTC.

The chain links TRBV27 to TRBJ2-2; perhaps TRBD2 as D (5 bases). CDR3 size: 17 residues. In germline, CDR1 is MNHEY, CDR2 SMNVEV (reference sequence). V lost 4 bases and J lost 3, with 18 bases in between. CDR3 region: CASSSIAWPPHTGELFF. The CDR3 DNA reads as TGTGCCAGCAGTTCAATAGCGTGGCCTCCACACACCGGGGAGCTGTTTTTT.

To note about this clone: An end of the junction differs from the germline gene, which may be a read error. The chain carries TRBV12-5 and TRBJ1-1; TRBD1 matches 9 bases. Germline CDR1 reads LGHNT; CDR2 reads FRNRAP. The CDR3 loop spans 14 amino acids. CDR3 bases: TGTGCTAGTGGTTCGTACGGGAGGGACAGGGTGGGCGAATTT. The encoded protein is CASGSYGRDRVGEF.

This clone has a handful of counts. The chain is built from TRBV10-3 and TRBJ1-5; 9 bases agree with TRBD1. This CDR3 comprises 15 residues. Per the germline V gene, CDR1 is ENHRY and CDR2 is SYGVKD. Trimming cost V 5 bases and J 6 bases; bases outside gene matches: 8. Written as DNA, the CDR3 is TGTGCCATCAGTCATACAGGGGGCATGGGTCAGCCCCAGCATTTT. Translated, it gives CAISHTGGMGQPQHF.

Only one count was recorded for this clone. The chain carries TRBV6-5 and TRBJ2-5, with 8 nucleotides matching TRBD1. The J call may be mistaken, given a closer DNA end match to TRBJ2-7. CDR1 and CDR2 (germline): MNHEY, SVGAGI. The CDR3 covers 13 residues. This chain's CDR3 is CASRSDRGHEQYF. In DNA, the CDR3 is TGTGCCAGCAGATCTGACAGGGGCCACGAGCAGTACTTC.

A remark on this clone: This CDR3 is missing its conserved last phenylalanine or tryptophan, likely due to a read error. Because the CDR3's place on the DNA is in doubt, the DNA is left out and the CDR3 is given as listed by TCRdb. The gene calls are TRBV5-5 and TRBJ2-3; TRBD2 is the table's D call, not checked against the DNA. CDR1 is SGHKS, CDR2 YYEKEE, per germline (reference sequence). Inclusive of both ends, the CDR3 amounts to 13 amino acids. CDR3 amino acids: CASSSGGGGLGSV.

J is TRBJ1-4 and V is TRBV6-1, with D uncertain. This CDR3 spans 14 amino acids. Germline CDR1 MNHNS, CDR2 SASEGT. V shed 1 base and J shed 7 bases, with 10 bases lying between them. The DNA of the CDR3 is TGTGCCAGCAGTGAAGAGAGGTTTATTGAAAAACTGTTTTTT. As protein: CASSEERFIEKLFF.

The chain recombines TRBV5-6 with TRBJ1-2; the D is unclear. V was cut by 0 bases and J by 4 bases, with 10 bases left in between. In germline, CDR1 is SGHDT, CDR2 YYEEEE. The CDR3 has 14 residues. CDR3 in amino acids: CASSLGEGIYGYTF. DNA for the CDR3: TGTGCCAGCAGCTTGGGTGAGGGCATCTATGGCTACACCTTC.

This clone has just one count. The chain joins TRBV5-1 to TRBJ2-3; 7 bases match TRBD2. Trimming removed 4 bases from V and 2 bases from J; junction bases left unmatched: 7. CDR1 is SGHRS, CDR2 YFSETQ, per germline. The CDR3 loop spans 15 amino acids. CDR3 region: CASSLFGGSTDTQYF. The CDR3 DNA sequence: TGCGCCAGCAGCCTCTTCGGGGGGTCCACAGATACGCAGTATTTT.